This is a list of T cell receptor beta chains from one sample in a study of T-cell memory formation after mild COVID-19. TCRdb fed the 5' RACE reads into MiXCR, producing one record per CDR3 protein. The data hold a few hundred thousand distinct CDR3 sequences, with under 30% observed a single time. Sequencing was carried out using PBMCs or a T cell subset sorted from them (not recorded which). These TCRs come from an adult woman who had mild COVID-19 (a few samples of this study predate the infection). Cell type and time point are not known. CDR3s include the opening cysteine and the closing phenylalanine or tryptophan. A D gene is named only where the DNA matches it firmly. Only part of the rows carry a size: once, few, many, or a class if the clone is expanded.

cdr3_nt: TGTGCCAGCTCACCTTTGGAAGTCAGTGAAACCCAGTACTTC
cdr3_aa: CASSPLEVSETQYF
j_call: TRBJ2-5
v_call: TRBV18
clone_size: few
d_call: -

cdr3_nt: TGCAGCGTTGTCCTAGCGGGAGAGTCCTACGAGCAGTACTTC
cdr3_aa: CSVVLAGESYEQYF
j_call: TRBJ2-7
v_call: TRBV29-1
clone_size: -
d_call: TRBD2

cdr3_nt: TGTGCCAGCAGTGCCCAGGGGTTGGTCGGGGAGCTGTTTTTT
cdr3_aa: CASSAQGLVGELFF
j_call: TRBJ2-2
v_call: TRBV6-2/TRBV6-3
clone_size: few
d_call: -

cdr3_nt: TGCAGTGCTAATCGGGTTTTGAGCGGGGGGCTCTACACAGATACGCAGTATTTT
cdr3_aa: CSANRVLSGGLYTDTQYF
j_call: TRBJ2-3
v_call: TRBV20-1
clone_size: -
d_call: TRBD2

cdr3_nt: TGTGCCAGCAGAGACTGGAGGGGTCTGAGTGAAGCTTTCTTT
cdr3_aa: CASRDWRGLSEAFF
j_call: TRBJ1-1
v_call: TRBV6-6
clone_size: -
d_call: -

cdr3_nt: TGCAGTGCCCCTCCCGGGGAACTTAACTATGGCTACACCTTC
cdr3_aa: CSAPPGELNYGYTF
j_call: TRBJ1-2
v_call: TRBV20-1
clone_size: -
d_call: -

cdr3_nt: TGCAGTGCCGTCACCCTGAAGGCGGCAGGGAGCACCGGGGAGCTGTTTTTT
cdr3_aa: CSAVTLKAAGSTGELFF
j_call: TRBJ2-2
v_call: TRBV20-1
clone_size: few
d_call: -

cdr3_nt: TGTGCCAGCACTAGGGACAGTGGAACCTACGAGCAGTACTTC
cdr3_aa: CASTRDSGTYEQYF
j_call: TRBJ2-7
v_call: TRBV12-3/TRBV12-4
clone_size: -
d_call: TRBD1

cdr3_nt: TGTGCCAGCAGCCAAGGCGGAGCTAGCACAGATACGCAGTATTTT
cdr3_aa: CASSQGGASTDTQYF
j_call: TRBJ2-3
v_call: TRBV4-2
clone_size: -
d_call: -

cdr3_nt: TGTGCCAGCAGTTTTGGAAGGGCTAACACTGAAGCTTTCTTT
cdr3_aa: CASSFGRANTEAFF
j_call: TRBJ1-1
v_call: TRBV27
clone_size: -
d_call: -

cdr3_nt: TGCAGCACATCAGGACTAGCGGGAGGGCAGTTCTTC
cdr3_aa: CSTSGLAGGQFF
j_call: TRBJ2-1
v_call: TRBV29-1
clone_size: -
d_call: TRBD2

cdr3_nt: TGTGCCAGCAGCTTGGCGGAGACCCAGTACTTC
cdr3_aa: CASSLAETQYF
j_call: TRBJ2-5
v_call: TRBV5-1
clone_size: many
d_call: -

cdr3_nt: TGTGCCAGCAGTTCATGGACAGATATGAACACTGAAGCTTTCTTT
cdr3_aa: CASSSWTDMNTEAFF
j_call: TRBJ1-1
v_call: TRBV12-3/TRBV12-4
clone_size: -
d_call: -

cdr3_nt: TGTGCCAGCAGCGGGCCCGCGACTAGCGGGAGGGCCTTGTCCTACGAGCAGTACTTC
cdr3_aa: CASSGPATSGRALSYEQYF
j_call: TRBJ2-7
v_call: TRBV5-6
clone_size: few
d_call: TRBD2

cdr3_nt: TGTGCCAGCAATGTCCAGGGACATCCCAACGATGAGCAGTTCTTC
cdr3_aa: CASNVQGHPNDEQFF
j_call: TRBJ2-1
v_call: TRBV12-3/TRBV12-4
clone_size: few
d_call: -

cdr3_nt: TGCGCCAGCAGTTTTGGACCTCCGTGGGATGAGCAGTTCTTC
cdr3_aa: CASSFGPPWDEQFF
j_call: TRBJ2-1
v_call: TRBV5-1
clone_size: many
d_call: -

cdr3_nt: TGCGCCAGCAGCTTGGCCGGACCCCGGGCAGGTTCACCCCTCCACTTT
cdr3_aa: CASSLAGPRAGSPLHF
j_call: TRBJ1-6
v_call: TRBV5-1
clone_size: -
d_call: -

cdr3_nt: TGTGCCAGCAGATGGGGACAGGGGGCGAGGGCTTTCTTT
cdr3_aa: CASRWGQGARAFF
j_call: TRBJ1-1
v_call: TRBV6-5
clone_size: -
d_call: TRBD1

cdr3_nt: TGTGCCAGCAGCCTGGACAGGGGGCAGGGAAACACCATATATTTT
cdr3_aa: CASSLDRGQGNTIYF
j_call: TRBJ1-3
v_call: TRBV7-2
clone_size: -
d_call: TRBD1

cdr3_nt: TGCGCCAGCAGCTTGGAACAGGCCACTGAAGCTTTCTTT
cdr3_aa: CASSLEQATEAFF
j_call: TRBJ1-1
v_call: TRBV5-1
clone_size: -
d_call: -

cdr3_nt: TGTGCCAGCAGCCCACAGGGTTCAGATACGCAGTATTTT
cdr3_aa: CASSPQGSDTQYF
j_call: TRBJ2-3
v_call: TRBV7-3
clone_size: few
d_call: -

cdr3_nt: TGTGCCACCAGTGACGCGGGACTAGCGGGGCCTCAGGATGAGCAGTTCTTC
cdr3_aa: CATSDAGLAGPQDEQFF
j_call: TRBJ2-1
v_call: TRBV24-1
clone_size: -
d_call: TRBD2

cdr3_nt: TGTGCCAGCAAAAGCTACGGGGGTAACTATGGCTACACCTTC
cdr3_aa: CASKSYGGNYGYTF
j_call: TRBJ1-2
v_call: TRBV27
clone_size: few
d_call: -

cdr3_nt: TGTGCCAGCAGCTTTGGCCGGGCCCGAGAAAAGACCGAGCAGTACTTC
cdr3_aa: CASSFGRAREKTEQYF
j_call: TRBJ2-7
v_call: TRBV7-9
clone_size: few
d_call: -

cdr3_nt: TGCGCCAGCAGCCCGTCAGGTTCCGACTACGAGCAGTACTTC
cdr3_aa: CASSPSGSDYEQYF
j_call: TRBJ2-7
v_call: TRBV5-1
clone_size: few
d_call: -

cdr3_nt: TGTGCTAGTGGTTTGACCCAAGGACAGGCGGCCACTGAAGCTTTCTTT
cdr3_aa: CASGLTQGQAATEAFF
j_call: TRBJ1-1
v_call: TRBV12-5
clone_size: -
d_call: TRBD1

cdr3_nt: TGTGCCAGCAGCAGGACTGATGTCTCCTACGAGCAGTACTTC
cdr3_aa: CASSRTDVSYEQYF
j_call: TRBJ2-7
v_call: TRBV13
clone_size: -
d_call: -